The 27 T cell receptor beta chains listed next were all sequenced from one sample in a study of shared clonotypes between healthy human individuals. Selected positively for CCR7 and CD45RO-negative, naive CD8 cells excluded terminally differentiated effector memory CD45RA+ cells. Some clones are missing from TCRdb's copy, which holds only in-frame ones; the method was immunoSEQ multiplex PCR. This sample carries more than 550,000 clones, roughly 94% of them seen once, and the ten largest clones take 24%. Sample: naive CD8+ T cells sorted from blood. Source of these receptors: a man aged 30 to 45 in good health.

The chain uses TRBV27 and TRBJ1-5, with D uncertain. The V gene lost 2 bases and the J gene lost 4 bases, with 6 bases spanning the gap. The CDR3 is made up of 13 amino acids. The germline gives CDR1 MNHEY, CDR2 SMNVEV (reference sequence). CDR3 in amino acids: CASSLGENQPQHF. The CDR3 DNA reads as TGTGCCAGCAGTTTAGGGGAGAATCAGCCCCAGCATTTT.

This chain uses TRBV9 with TRBJ2-6; no definite D call. The CDR3 runs 14 residues. Germline lookup yields CDR1 SGDLS and CDR2 YYNGEE. Trimming took off 6 bases at V and 0 bases at J, with 7 bases between the two ends. The CDR3 sequence is CASTTNSGANVLTF. CDR3 sequence (DNA): TGTGCCAGCACCACAAACTCTGGGGCCAACGTCCTGACTTTC.

This chain connects TRBV4-2 to TRBJ2-2; possibly TRBD2 for D (5 bases). V was cut by 4 bases and J by 0 bases, with 21 bases left in between. The CDR3 is 19 amino acids. Germline V lookup: CDR1 LGHNA, CDR2 YNFKEQ. This CDR3 reads CASSPPWVGAETNTGELFF. In nucleotides, the CDR3 is TGTGCCAGCAGCCCCCCTTGGGTGGGAGCGGAAACGAACACCGGGGAGCTGTTTTTT.

V usage is TRBV11-2 and J usage is TRBJ2-3; 11 bases line up with TRBD2. After removal of 3 bases from V and 1 base from J, the junction contained 9 bases not matched to a gene. Germline CDR1 SGHAT, CDR2 FQNNGV. The CDR3 is 18 residues long. The CDR3 DNA follows: TGTGCCAGCAGCTTGGCTTTGAGACTAGCGGGACGCACAGATACGCAGTATTTT. Protein product: CASSLALRLAGRTDTQYF.

The chain combines TRBV7-8 with TRBJ2-1; D ambiguous. The V end was cut by 5 bases, the J end by 7 bases, with 12 bases between. In germline, CDR1 is SGHVS, CDR2 FQNEAQ. The CDR3 covers 13 residues. DNA for the CDR3: TGTGCCAGCAGCCCTCGCCCCGGAAATGAGCAGTTCTTC. Translating it yields CASSPRPGNEQFF. The full variable domain, completed using reference TRBV7-8 and TRBJ2-1, is GAGVSQSPRYKVAKRGQDVALRCDPISGHVSLFWYQQALGQGPEFLTYFQNEAQLDKSGLPSDRFFAERPEGSVSTLKIQRTQQEDSAVYLCASSPRPGNEQFFGPGTRLTVL.

The V call is TRBV29-1, the J call TRBJ2-3; 7 nucleotides line up with TRBD2. Trimming at V came to 5 bases and at J to 3 bases, leaving 8 bases not matched to a gene. The germline V gene encodes CDR1 SQVTM and CDR2 ANQGSEA. The CDR3 is made up of 14 amino acids. For the CDR3, the DNA is TGCAGCGTTTGGGAGGGAGGCGGGACAGATACGCAGTATTTT. This codes for CSVWEGGGTDTQYF.

The chain combines TRBV10-1 with TRBJ2-7; tentative D call: TRBD1 (6 bases). The V end lost 0 bases, the J end lost 8 bases, and 14 bases lay between the germline ends. The CDR3 has 14 residues. The V gene's germline CDR1 is WNHNN and CDR2 SYGVQD (reference sequence). This CDR3 is CASSESDTGLKQYF. CDR3 DNA: TGCGCCAGCAGTGAGTCGGACACAGGGCTAAAGCAGTACTTC.

The chain is built from TRBV6-1 and TRBJ2-5; no firm D call. V was trimmed by 7 bases and J by 2 bases, leaving 11 bases between them. The CDR3 sequence is 13 residues long. Germline V gives CDR1 MNHNS, CDR2 SASEGT. The CDR3 loop is CASKSDDQETQYF. CDR3 DNA: TGTGCCAGCAAGTCGGATGATCAAGAGACCCAGTACTTC.

The CDR3 protein is CASSLGAGGGTDTQYF. The CDR3 nucleotides read TGTGCCAGCAGCTTGGGGGCCGGGGGCGGCACAGATACGCAGTATTTT. The rearrangement joins TRBV7-2 to TRBJ2-3; possibly TRBD1 or TRBD2 for D (6 bases each). The CDR3 has 16 residues. Per the germline V gene, CDR1 is SGHTA and CDR2 is FQGNSA. Trimming left V 3 bases short and J 1 base short, with 14 bases between. The variable domain in full, completed from reference TRBV7-2 and TRBJ2-3, reads GAGVSQSPSNKVTEKGKDVELRCDPISGHTALYWYRQSLGQGLEFLIYFQGNSAPDKSGLPSDRFSAERTGGSVSTLTIQRTQQEDSAVYLCASSLGAGGGTDTQYFGPGTRLTVL.

J is TRBJ2-3 and V is TRBV19; D unclear. Per the germline V gene, CDR1 is LNHDA and CDR2 is SQIVND (reference sequence). Trimming shortened V by 9 bases and J by 2 bases, and 18 bases separated the two germline ends. The CDR3 extends over 15 amino acids. CDR3 region: CASSSTVTSTDTQYF. CDR3 nucleotide sequence: TGTGCCAGCAGCTCGACGGTCACGTCCACAGATACGCAGTATTTT.

This clone was recorded many times. The J gene is TRBJ1-2, the V gene TRBV28; D unclear. CDR3 length: 11 residues. CDR1 and CDR2 from the germline V gene are MDHEN and SYDVKM. V lost 2 bases and J 6 bases, leaving 4 bases between the germline ends. For the CDR3, the DNA is TGTGCCAGCAGTTTAATGGATGGCTACACCTTC. Protein: CASSLMDGYTF.

This chain links TRBV7-3 with TRBJ2-6, with 11 nucleotides matching TRBD2. Germline values: CDR1 SGHTA, CDR2 FQGTGA. This CDR3 is built from 17 residues. The ends lost 6 bases at V and 2 bases at J; junction bases unmatched: 6. The CDR3 here is CASRVSGRGTGANVLTF. In nucleotides, the CDR3 is TGTGCCAGCAGGGTTAGCGGGAGGGGTACTGGGGCCAACGTCCTGACTTTC.

This rearrangement joins TRBV7-9 to TRBJ2-7; 8 nucleotides agree with TRBD1. In germline, CDR1 is SEHNR, CDR2 FQNEAQ (reference sequence). V gave up 1 base and J gave up 1 base; unmatched junction bases: 6. The CDR3 totals 16 residues. CDR3 bases: TGTGCCAGCAGCTTAGTGACAGGGGAACAATCCTACGAGCAGTACTTC. It translates to CASSLVTGEQSYEQYF.

This clone was picked up one time. The rearrangement uses TRBV6-1 and TRBJ2-7; D might be TRBD1 (6 bases). The germline gives CDR1 MNHNS, CDR2 SASEGT. The ends were cut back, 5 bases at V and 6 bases at J, with 11 bases in the middle. CDR3 length: 12 residues. For the CDR3, the DNA is TGTGCCAGCAGTCTGACAGGTCCCGAGCAGTACTTC. Translation gives CASSLTGPEQYF.

As for this clone: Compared with germline, one end of the junction differs, possibly owing to a read error. The rearrangement joins TRBV7-7 to TRBJ2-7; TRBD1 matches 9 bases. The CDR3 is made up of 14 amino acids. The V gene's germline CDR1 is SSHAT and CDR2 FNYEAQ (reference sequence). The DNA for the CDR3 is TGTGCTAGCAGCCCGGGACAGGGAAACTACGAGCAGTACTTC. Translation: CASSPGQGNYEQYF.

This chain connects TRBV11-2 to TRBJ1-1; D gene uncertain. This CDR3 is built from 12 residues. Trimming removed 4 bases from V and 8 bases from J, with 11 bases in between. From germline, CDR1 is SGHAT and CDR2 FQNNGV. The CDR3 nucleotides read TGTGCCAGCAGCTCCTTAAGACCCGAAGCTTTCTTT. The encoded protein is CASSSLRPEAFF. Drawing the rest from reference TRBV11-2 and TRBJ1-1, the complete variable domain is EAGVAQSPRYKIIEKRQSVAFWCNPISGHATLYWYQQILGQGPKLLIQFQNNGVVDDSQLPKDRFSAERLKGVDSTLKIQPAKLEDSAVYLCASSSLRPEAFFGQGTRLTVV.

The chain combines TRBV28 with TRBJ2-1; D perhaps matches TRBD1 (5 bases). V was shortened by 3 bases and J by 6 bases, with 9 bases between the two germline ends. The CDR3 is 13 amino acids. In germline, CDR1 is MDHEN, CDR2 SYDVKM. CDR3 amino acids: CASSLATANEQFF. CDR3 bases: TGTGCCAGCAGTTTGGCGACAGCCAATGAGCAGTTCTTC.

The J gene is TRBJ1-2, the V gene TRBV27; weak D call: TRBD1 (5 bases). This CDR3 has 12 residues. V was cut by 4 bases and J by 14 bases, with 17 bases left in between. Germline CDR1 reads MNHEY; CDR2 reads SMNVEV (reference sequence). Here the CDR3 reads CASSSQAGLWTF. The CDR3 DNA follows: TGTGCCAGCAGTTCGCAGGCGGGGCTTTGGACCTTC.

Of note for this clone: Relative to the germline gene, one junction end is altered; a read error may explain this. This chain joins TRBV5-4 and TRBJ2-6; a possible D gene is TRBD2 (6 bases). CDR1 is SGHNT and CDR2 is YYREEE in the germline V gene (reference sequence). This CDR3 comprises 18 residues. The DNA of the CDR3 is TGTGCCAGCAGCTTGGCGGGAGCAGGTTTCGGTGGGGCCAACGTCCTGATTTTC. Translating it yields CASSLAGAGFGGANVLIF. The full variable domain, with the rest looked up from reference TRBV5-4 and TRBJ2-6, is ETGVTQSPTHLIKTRGQQVTLRCSSQSGHNTVSWYQQALGQGPQFIFQYYREEENGRGNFPPRFSGLQFPNYSSELNVNALELDDSALYLCASSLAGAGFGGANVLIFGAGSRLTVL.

This chain connects TRBV11-2 to TRBJ2-3; 14 bases align to TRBD2. V shed 5 bases and J 0 bases; nucleotides not matched to a gene: 10. The CDR3 sequence is 19 residues long. The V gene's germline CDR1 is SGHAT and CDR2 FQNNGV. The CDR3 loop reads CASSPIPRTSGRSTDTQYF. In DNA form, the CDR3 reads TGTGCCAGCAGCCCCATACCTCGGACTAGCGGGAGGAGCACAGATACGCAGTATTTT.

This clone was picked up one time. The chain combines TRBV7-9 with TRBJ2-7; the match to TRBD2 covers 7 bases. The CDR3 length is 13 residues. V shed 6 bases, J shed 11 bases, and the junction held 13 bases outside the gene matches. CDR1 is SEHNR, CDR2 FQNEAQ, per germline (reference sequence). CDR3 amino acids: CASSSSAGDEKYF. CDR3 DNA sequence: TGTGCCAGCAGTTCATCCGCGGGGGATGAGAAGTACTTC.

The V and J genes are TRBV5-4 and TRBJ2-1, with D tentatively TRBD1 or TRBD2 (5 bases each). V was trimmed by 1 base and J by 3 bases, leaving 11 bases between them. Germline V gene lookup returns CDR1 SGHNT and CDR2 YYREEE (reference sequence). The CDR3 extends over 15 amino acids. CDR3 region: CASSLRGGHYNEQFF. The CDR3 nucleotides are TGTGCCAGCAGCTTGAGGGGCGGGCACTACAATGAGCAGTTCTTC.

V usage is TRBV4-1 and J usage is TRBJ1-2; the match to TRBD1 covers 7 bases. The CDR3 runs to 14 residues. V dropped 3 bases and J dropped 3; count of bases not matched to a gene: 4. Looked up from germline, CDR1 is MGHRA and CDR2 is YSYEKL. CDR3 loop: CASSQGQTDYGYTF. In nucleotides, the CDR3 is TGCGCCAGCAGCCAGGGACAGACAGACTATGGCTACACCTTC.

The chain joins TRBV28 to TRBJ1-5, with unresolved D. From germline, CDR1 is MDHEN and CDR2 SYDVKM. Trimming pared 3 bases from V and 5 bases from J, leaving 8 bases between. The CDR3 is made up of 13 amino acids. The CDR3 nucleotides read TGTGCCAGCAGTTTTCAAGAATATCAGCCCCAGCATTTT. Its protein product is CASSFQEYQPQHF.

About this clone: Other nucleotide sequences in the sample specify the same CDR3. The rearrangement uses TRBV27 and TRBJ2-2; D is unclear. Germline CDR1 MNHEY, CDR2 SMNVEV (reference sequence). This CDR3 has 12 amino acids. Trimming took 4 bases from V and 4 from J, leaving 4 bases between them. The CDR3 bases are TGTGCCAGCAGTTGGGGCACCGGGGAGCTGTTTTTT. Residues: CASSWGTGELFF.

The CDR3 spells CASRTGTSGETQYF. The CDR3, as DNA: TGTGCCAGCAGAACCGGGACTAGCGGCGAGACCCAGTACTTC. J is TRBJ2-5 and V is TRBV28; 11 positions match TRBD2. Per the germline V gene, CDR1 is MDHEN and CDR2 is SYDVKM. Trimming removed 6 bases from V and 5 bases from J; junction bases left unmatched: 5. CDR3 size: 14 residues.

This chain links TRBV7-2 with TRBJ1-5; 8 bases match TRBD1. CDR1 and CDR2 (germline): SGHTA, FQGNSA. The CDR3 has 14 amino acids. The J segment lost 6 bases and the V segment lost 6 bases, leaving 7 bases of the junction unmatched. The CDR3 is CASRTGDAGQPQHF. As DNA, the CDR3 is TGTGCCAGCAGGACAGGGGACGCAGGTCAGCCCCAGCATTTT.